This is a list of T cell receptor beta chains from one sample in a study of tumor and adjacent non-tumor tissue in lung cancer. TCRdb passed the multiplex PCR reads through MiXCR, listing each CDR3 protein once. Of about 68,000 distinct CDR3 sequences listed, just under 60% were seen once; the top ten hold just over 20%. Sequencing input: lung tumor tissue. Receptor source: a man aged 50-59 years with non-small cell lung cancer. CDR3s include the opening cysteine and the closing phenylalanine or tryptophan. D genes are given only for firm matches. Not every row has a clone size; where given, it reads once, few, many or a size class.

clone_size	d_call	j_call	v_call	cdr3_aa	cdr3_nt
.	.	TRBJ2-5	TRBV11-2	CASSLRSQETQYF	TGTGCCAGCAGCCTCCGGAGTCAAGAGACCCAATACTTC
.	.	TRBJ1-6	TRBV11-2	CVSSFSGHDYNSLLHF	TGTGTCAGCAGCTTCTCGGGACACGACTATAATTCACTCCTCCACTTT
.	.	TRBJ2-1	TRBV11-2	CAGSFGQKYNEQLF	TGTGCAGGCAGCTTCGGACAGAAATACAATGAGCAGTTATTC
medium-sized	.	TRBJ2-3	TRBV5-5	CASSRPPGTDTQYF	TGTGCCAGCAGCCGACCCCCTGGCACAGATACGCAGTATTTT
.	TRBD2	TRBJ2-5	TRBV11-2	CTNSLASGGQKTQYF	TGTACCAACAGCTTAGCCTCGGGGGGGCAGAAGACCCAGTACTTC
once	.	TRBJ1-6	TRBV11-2	CASSLPTQGFASRLHF	TGTGCCAGCAGCTTACCAACACAGGGTTTCGCTTCACGCCTCCACTTT
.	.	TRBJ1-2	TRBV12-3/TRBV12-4	CASSLAGSGASTF	TGTGCCAGCAGTTTAGCCGGGTCAGGGGCCTCCACCTTC
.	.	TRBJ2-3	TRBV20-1	CGARGWTDTQYF	TGCGGTGCTAGAGGGTGGACAGATACGCAGTATTTT
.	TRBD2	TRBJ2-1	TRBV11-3	CASSLPLAVNYNEQFF	TGTGCCAGCAGCCTACCACTAGCGGTTAACTACAATGAGCAGTTCTTC
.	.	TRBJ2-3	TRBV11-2	CASSLMSSSRDTQYF	TGTGCCAGCAGCTTGATGTCATCTAGCAGAGATACGCAGTATTTT
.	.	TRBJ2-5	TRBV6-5	CTSTLLKGGETQYF	TGTACCAGCACCCTCTTGAAGGGCGGCGAGACCCAATACTTC
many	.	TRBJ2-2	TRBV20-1	CSARDPGNTGELFF	TGCAGTGCTAGAGATCCCGGGAACACCGGGGAGCTGTTTTTT
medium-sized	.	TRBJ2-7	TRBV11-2	CASSSTGSGAYEQYF	TGTGCCAGCAGCTCCACAGGGTCTGGCGCCTACGAGCAGTACTTC
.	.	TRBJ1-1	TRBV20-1	CIGAESTEAFF	TGCATTGGCGCCGAGTCGACTGAAGCTTTCTTT
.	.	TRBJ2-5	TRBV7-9	CASSLGHHQEIQYF	TGTGCCAGCAGCTTAGGGCACCACCAAGAGATCCAGTACTTC
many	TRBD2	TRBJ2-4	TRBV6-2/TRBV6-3	CASSYHTSGGGSIQYF	TGTGCCAGCAGTTATCATACTAGCGGAGGAGGGAGCATTCAGTACTTC
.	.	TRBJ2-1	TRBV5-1	CASSQDGGNSYNEQLF	TGCGCCAGCAGCCAGGACGGGGGTAACTCCTACAATGAGCAGTTGTTC
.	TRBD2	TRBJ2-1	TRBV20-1	CSASRTSVNEQFF	TGCAGTGCTAGCAGGACTAGCGTTAATGAGCAGTTCTTC
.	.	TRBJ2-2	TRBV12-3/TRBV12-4	CASSPGRGGSGELFF	TGTGCCAGCAGCCCAGGCAGGGGTGGGAGCGGAGAACTGTTTTTT
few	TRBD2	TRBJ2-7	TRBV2	CASSDTAGSYEQYF	TGTGCCAGCAGTGACACAGCGGGATCGTACGAGCAGTATTTC
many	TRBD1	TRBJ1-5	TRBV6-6	CASIGQGYQPQHF	TGTGCCAGCATTGGACAGGGGTATCAGCCCCAGCATTTT
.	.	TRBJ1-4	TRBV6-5	CASSLTEFVEKLFF	TGTGCCAGCAGCCTGACAGAGTTTGTTGAAAAACTGTTTTTT
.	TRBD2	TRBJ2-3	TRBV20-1	CSARGFGGGLDTQYF	TGCAGTGCTAGAGGCTTCGGGGGGGGACTAGATACGCAGTATTTT
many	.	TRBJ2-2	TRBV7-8	CASSPAQFFRDGGELFF	TGTGCCAGCAGCCCTGCCCAATTTTTCAGGGACGGGGGGGAGCTGTTTTTT
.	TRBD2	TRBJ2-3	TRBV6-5	CANRQLRGGAPSF	TGTGCCAACAGACAACTACGGGGGGGGGCCCCTTCTTTT
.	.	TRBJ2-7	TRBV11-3	CTGSLDRDYEQYF	TGTACCGGCAGCCTGGACAGAGACTACGAGCAATACTTC
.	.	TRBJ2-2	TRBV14	CPSSYGTPNTGELFF	TGTCCCAGCAGCTATGGGACACCGAACACCGGGGAGTTGTTTTTT
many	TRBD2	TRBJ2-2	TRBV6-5	CASRRLAANTGELFF	TGTGCCAGCAGGCGACTAGCGGCGAACACCGGGGAGCTGTTTTTT
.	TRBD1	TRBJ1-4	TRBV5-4	CASGENRGVINEKLFF	TGTGCCAGCGGCGAGAACAGGGGAGTAATTAATGAAAAACTGTTTTTT
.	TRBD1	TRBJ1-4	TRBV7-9	CASSKRQGIGEKLFF	TGTGCCAGCAGCAAGAGACAGGGGATAGGTGAAAAACTGTTTTTT
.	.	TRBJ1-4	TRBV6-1	CTSTSGVTTNEKLFF	TGTACCAGCACCAGCGGGGTCACAACTAATGAAAAACTGTTTTTT
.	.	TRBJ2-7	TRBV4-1	CASSQVFWGRRGYDQYF	TGCGCCAGCAGCCAAGTTTTCTGGGGGCGGCGTGGCTACGATCAGTACTTC
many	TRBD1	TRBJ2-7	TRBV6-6	CASSSPGQGSYEQYF	TGTGCCAGCAGTTCGCCGGGACAGGGGTCCTACGAGCAGTACTTC
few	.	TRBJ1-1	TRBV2	CASRGGSEAFF	TGTGCCAGCAGGGGGGGGAGTGAAGCTTTCTTT
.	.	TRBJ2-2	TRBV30	CAWSLTATGELFF	TGTGCCTGGAGTTTGACAGCCACCGGGGAGCTGTTTTTT
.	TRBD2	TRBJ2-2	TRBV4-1	CASSQEFRLAGWTGELFF	TGCGCCAGCAGCCAAGAATTTAGGCTAGCGGGATGGACCGGGGAGCTGTTTTTT
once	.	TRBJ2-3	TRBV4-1	CASSQDPGPSDTQYF	TGCGCCAGCAGCCAAGATCCGGGACCCAGCGATACGCAGTATTTT
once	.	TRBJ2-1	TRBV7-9	CASNPRRGGNEQFF	TGTGCCAGCAACCCCCGCAGGGGAGGCAATGAGCAGTTCTTC
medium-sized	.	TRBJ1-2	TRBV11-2	CASSLYRLDGYTF	TGTGCCAGCAGCTTATATAGGCTTGACGGCTACACCTTC
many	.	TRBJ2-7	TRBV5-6	CASSSFVEQYF	TGTGCCAGCAGCTCATTCGTCGAGCAGTACTTC
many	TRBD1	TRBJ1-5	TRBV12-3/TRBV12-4	CASRTGSNQPQHF	TGTGCCAGCAGGACAGGGAGCAATCAGCCCCAGCATTTT
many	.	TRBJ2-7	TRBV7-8	CASSFPSEPSYEQYF	TGTGCCAGCAGCTTTCCTAGCGAACCCTCCTACGAGCAGTACTTC
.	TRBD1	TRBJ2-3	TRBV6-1	CASLPGQGAGGIQPQYF	TGTGCCAGCCTACCCGGACAGGGGGCTGGGGGCATTCAGCCCCAGTATTTT
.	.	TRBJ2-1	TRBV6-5	CASSYSPGVHTEQFF	TGTGCCAGCAGTTACTCGCCGGGAGTTCATACTGAGCAGTTCTTC
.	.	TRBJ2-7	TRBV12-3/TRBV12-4	CASGFGTVNGGQCF	TGTGCCAGCGGTTTTGGGACAGTCAATGGAGGGCAGTGCTTC
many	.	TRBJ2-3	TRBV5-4	CASSFKQGTDTQYF	TGTGCCAGCAGCTTCAAACAGGGCACAGATACGCAGTATTTT
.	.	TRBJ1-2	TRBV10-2	CTSSDGGSNGHTF	TGCACCAGCAGTGATGGTGGAAGTAATGGCCACACCTTC
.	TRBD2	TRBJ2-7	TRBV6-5	CASSFPSGGAYEQYF	TGTGCCAGCAGTTTCCCAAGCGGGGGGGCGTACGAGCAATACTTC